The 5 T cell receptor beta chains below all came from one sample that was sequenced in a study of cytotoxic CD8 clonotypes in ibrutinib-treated CLL. Profiling relied on immunoSEQ multiplex PCR, and the TCRdb table lists in-frame clones only, not all of them. The sample has roughly 150,000 clones; 70% to 80% are singletons. Source: PBMCs, taken after 24 months of ibrutinib treatment. Receptors were obtained from a human donor with chronic lymphocytic leukemia.

This rearrangement joins TRBV18 to TRBJ1-4; D ambiguous. CDR3 size: 15 residues. Between the trimmed V and J ends, which lost 1 base and 8 bases, there was a span of 14 bases. Germline values: CDR1 KGHSH, CDR2 LQKENI. CDR3 bases: TGTGCCAGCTCACCACGGTCGGGGTTGTTGGAAAAACTGTTTTTT. It translates to CASSPRSGLLEKLFF.

This clone was counted ten times or more. The gene calls are TRBV7-2 and TRBJ1-5; D is uncertain. V was trimmed by 2 bases and J by 6 bases, leaving 17 bases between them. Germline assignment: CDR1 SGHTA and CDR2 FQGNSA. The CDR3 consists of 16 residues. The CDR3 region has the DNA TGTGCCAGCAGCTTACGGTCCGACGGAAGTAGTCAGCCCCAGCATTTT. It encodes CASSLRSDGSSQPQHF.

This clone was counted ten times or more. The chain uses TRBV19 and TRBJ2-1; 13 positions agree with TRBD2. In germline, CDR1 is LNHDA, CDR2 SQIVND (reference sequence). The V segment lost 6 bases and the J segment 6 bases; nucleotides outside the gene matches: 8. The CDR3 runs 16 residues. DNA for the CDR3: TGTGCCAGTAGCCGTCCGGGACTAGCGGGATCCAATGAGCAGTTCTTC. It encodes CASSRPGLAGSNEQFF.

The chain recombines TRBV11-2 with TRBJ2-5, with D perhaps matching TRBD1 (5 bases). The CDR3 is made up of 14 amino acids. The V end was cut by 4 bases, the J end by 4 bases, with 13 bases between. The germline V gene has CDR1 SGHAT and CDR2 FQNNGV. This chain's CDR3 is CASSSAGGAETQYF. The DNA of the CDR3 is TGTGCCAGCAGCTCAGCCGGTGGGGCAGAGACCCAGTACTTC. Supplemented by reference TRBV11-2 and TRBJ2-5, the full variable domain reads EAGVAQSPRYKIIEKRQSVAFWCNPISGHATLYWYQQILGQGPKLLIQFQNNGVVDDSQLPKDRFSAERLKGVDSTLKIQPAKLEDSAVYLCASSSAGGAETQYFGPGTRLLVL.

This chain uses TRBV29-1 with TRBJ2-7; 8 positions agree with TRBD1. Looked up from germline, CDR1 is SQVTM and CDR2 is ANQGSEA. V trimming: 4 bases; J trimming: 4 bases; junction bases outside the gene matches: 6. This CDR3 region has 13 residues. CDR3 protein: CSVAPGQEYEQYF. CDR3 sequence (DNA): TGCAGCGTTGCCCCGGGACAGGAGTACGAGCAGTACTTC.